This T cell receptor beta chain comes out of a study of human T cells and chemical hapten exposure. This clonotype was counted many times. MiXCR was run by TCRdb on the RACE reads, yielding one entry per CDR3 protein. The sample has about 250,000 distinct CDR3 sequences, approximately 8% seen once; the top ten hold 1.2%. This CDR3 is 15 amino acids long. CDR1 and CDR2 from the germline V gene are LGHNA and YSLEER. The V and J ends lost 1 base and 5 bases respectively, with 14 bases between them. This sample's time point: pre-sensitization, week 0. Treatment denoted: therapeutic diphenylcyclopropenone sensitization with weekly scalp DPC.

The V call is TRBV4-3, the J call TRBJ1-1; TRBD1 might be the D (6 bases). This specimen was whole blood, taken in connection with sensitization to the hapten diphenylcyclopropenone (DPC). The TCR originated in a man younger than 35 with alopecia areata. Some clones in this sample may be carry-over from other donors' samples. The CDR3 nucleotides read TGCGCCAGCAGCCAAGCCGATACAGGGAGGACTGAAGCTTTCTTT. Translating it yields CASSQADTGRTEAFF.